This T cell receptor beta chain was identified during a study of T-cell memory formation after mild COVID-19. TCRdb called the 5' RACE reads again in MiXCR, with one record for every CDR3 protein. This sample carries some 200,000 distinct CDR3 sequences, around 9.5% of them seen once, and the ten largest clones take about 3.8%. This clonotype was counted a few times. Since no conserved phenylalanine or tryptophan closes the CDR3, a read error is the likely cause. The CDR3 is made up of 12 amino acids. Germline V gene lookup returns CDR1 DFQATT and CDR2 SNEGSKA (reference sequence). V dropped 1 base and J dropped 4 bases, with 7 bases sitting between them.

Sequencing was carried out using PBMCs or a T cell subset sorted from them (not recorded which). This TCR came from a man between 18 and 35 years old who had mild COVID-19 (a few samples of this study predate the infection). Cell type and time point are not known. V gene TRBV20-1 combines with J gene TRBJ2-5; weak D call: TRBD1 (6 bases). DNA of the CDR3: TGCAGTGCTAGAGTCAGGGGAGAGACCCAGTACTTA. Protein: CSARVRGETQYL.